The 16 T cell receptor beta chains listed next were all sequenced from one sample in a study of beta chain features in type 1 diabetes. cDNA synthesis used the whole RNA isolate, giving expressed TCRB sequences. This table comes from immunoSEQ multiplex PCR, and its TCRdb copy is limited to in-frame clones, with some not included. This sample has 390,000 or so clones, with approximately 15% found just once. Sequencing input: naive CD4+ T cells from blood. The receptor source for this set is a man aged 30 to 39 in good health.

The gene calls are TRBV29-1 and TRBJ2-3; 11 nucleotides agree with TRBD1. The CDR3 covers 14 residues. Germline CDR1 reads SQVTM; CDR2 reads ANQGSEA. Trimming at V came to 6 bases and at J to 0 bases, leaving 2 bases not matched to a gene. Written as DNA, the CDR3 is TGCAGCGTGGGGGACAGGGGGAGCACAGATACGCAGTATTTT. As protein: CSVGDRGSTDTQYF.

This clone was seen only a few times. The rearrangement links TRBV6-5 to TRBJ1-6; TRBD1 is a possible D gene (6 bases). V dropped 7 bases and J dropped 8 bases, with 12 bases sitting between them. The CDR3 loop spans 13 amino acids. The germline V gene has CDR1 MNHEY and CDR2 SVGAGI. Here the CDR3 reads CASTNREDSPLHF. The CDR3 coding sequence is TGTGCCAGCACAAACAGGGAGGATTCACCCCTCCACTTT.

This clone was detected a few times. The chain has TRBV27 and TRBJ2-7; 10 positions agree with TRBD1. The CDR3 totals 13 residues. Germline lookup yields CDR1 MNHEY and CDR2 SMNVEV (reference sequence). The trim removed 6 bases at V and 3 bases at J, leaving 2 bases unmatched. The CDR3 region has the DNA TGTGCCAGCAGCCGGGACAGGGGCTACGAGCAGTACGTC. As protein: CASSRDRGYEQYV.

The chain uses TRBV7-2 and TRBJ1-4; D uncertain. Trimming pared 4 bases from V and 3 bases from J, leaving 9 bases between. This CDR3 comprises 14 residues. Per germline, CDR1 SGHTA and CDR2 FQGNSA. CDR3 residues: CASSSTAPNEKLFF. For the CDR3, the DNA is TGTGCCAGCAGCTCCACCGCACCTAATGAAAAACTGTTTTTT.

The table lists this clone with a count of one. This rearrangement joins TRBV2 to TRBJ2-3; 11 nucleotides line up with TRBD2. The germline V gene encodes CDR1 SNHLY and CDR2 FYNNEI. The junction had 6 bases not matched to a gene; V was cut back by 1 base and J by 6 bases. This CDR3 is built from 16 residues. CDR3 nucleotide sequence: TGTGCCAGCAGTGAAGATAGCGGGAGGGCCACGGATACGCAGTATTTT. Translated, it gives CASSEDSGRATDTQYF. Variable domain in full (rest from reference TRBV2 and TRBJ2-3): EPEVTQTPSHQVTQMGQEVILRCVPISNHLYFYWYRQILGQKVEFLVSFYNNEISEKSEIFDDQFSVERPDGSNFTLKIRSTKLEDSAMYFCASSEDSGRATDTQYFGPGTRLTVL.

A few counts support this clone. V usage is TRBV30 and J usage is TRBJ2-2, with D possibly matching TRBD2 (5 bases). The CDR3 is 14 residues long. Trimming removed 2 bases at V and 5 bases at J, with 12 bases between. Germline values: CDR1 GTSNPN, CDR2 SVGIG (reference sequence). In DNA, the CDR3 is TGTGCCTGGAGTCGGATTTCGGGGACCGGGGAGCTGTTTTTT. Amino acids: CAWSRISGTGELFF.

V and J are TRBV4-3 and TRBJ2-4; D not resolved. This CDR3 has 13 residues. Trimming removed 0 bases from V and 11 bases from J, with 11 bases in between. Looked up from germline, CDR1 is LGHNA and CDR2 is YSLEER. In nucleotides, the CDR3 is TGCGCCAGCAGCCAAGAGGCTCGGGCAGTTCAGTACTTC. This codes for CASSQEARAVQYF.

This clone was counted between two and nine times. V is TRBV7-8 and J is TRBJ2-7, with D possibly TRBD1 on 5 matching bases. V was cut by 0 bases and J by 5 bases, with 5 bases left in between. From germline, CDR1 is SGHVS and CDR2 FQNEAQ. The CDR3 has 12 residues. CDR3 coding DNA: TGTGCCAGCAGCTTAGCAGGGGACGAGCAGTACGTC. The encoded protein is CASSLAGDEQYV.

V is TRBV29-1 and J is TRBJ2-5; 9 bases align to TRBD2. CDR3 length: 12 residues. The V and J ends lost 7 bases and 4 bases, in that order; junction bases with no gene match: 4. Germline CDR1 is SQVTM and CDR2 is ANQGSEA. This chain's CDR3 is CSGSSGAETQYF. DNA of the CDR3: TGCAGCGGATCTAGCGGGGCAGAGACCCAGTACTTC.

This clone was observed a handful of times. The rearrangement joins TRBV5-4 to TRBJ2-1; 12 bases map to TRBD2. The CDR3 sequence is 15 residues long. Looked up from germline, CDR1 is SGHNT and CDR2 is YYREEE (reference sequence). Trimming at V came to 7 bases and at J to 6 bases, leaving 8 bases not matched to a gene. This CDR3 is CASGSPGLAGNEQFF. The DNA of the CDR3 is TGTGCCAGCGGATCACCGGGACTAGCGGGCAATGAGCAGTTCTTC.

This chain links TRBV5-6 with TRBJ2-5; no reliable D call. The germline V and J ends were trimmed by 4 bases and 4 bases, with 11 bases remaining between them. CDR1 and CDR2 from the germline V gene are SGHDT and YYEEEE. This CDR3 is built from 13 residues. The CDR3 is CASSPRTAETQYF. The CDR3 DNA reads as TGTGCCAGCAGCCCTCGGACGGCAGAGACCCAGTACTTC.

This clone was counted a few times. CDR3 region: CASSMPAGVSPLHF. The CDR3 bases are TGTGCCAGTAGTATGCCCGCAGGGGTGTCACCCCTCCACTTT. V gene TRBV19 combines with J gene TRBJ1-6; tentative D call: TRBD1 (6 bases). The CDR3 loop spans 14 amino acids. V was clipped by 3 bases and J by 10 bases, with 13 bases between them. CDR1 is LNHDA, CDR2 SQIVND, per germline (reference sequence).

V gene TRBV6-1 combines with J gene TRBJ2-1; D is undetermined. There are 13 residues in the CDR3. Trimming removed 8 bases from V and 5 bases from J, with 13 bases in between. Germline V gives CDR1 MNHNS, CDR2 SASEGT. The CDR3: CASDRSQNNEQFF. As DNA, the CDR3 is TGTGCCAGCGACCGCTCGCAAAACAATGAGCAGTTCTTC.

The table lists this clone with a few counts. J is TRBJ2-1 and V is TRBV14; D is unresolved. The V gene's germline CDR1 is SGHDN and CDR2 FVKESK. Trimming pared 1 base from V and 6 bases from J, leaving 7 bases between. This CDR3 has 13 amino acids. The CDR3 DNA reads TGTGCCAGCAGCCAAGGTGGCGTCAATGAGCAGTTCTTC. It codes for CASSQGGVNEQFF. Drawing the rest from reference TRBV14 and TRBJ2-1, the complete variable domain is EAGVTQFPSHSVIEKGQTVTLRCDPISGHDNLYWYRRVMGKEIKFLLHFVKESKQDESGMPNNRFLAERTGGTYSTLKVQPAELEDSGVYFCASSQGGVNEQFFGPGTRLTVL.

This clone has just a few counts. V usage is TRBV6-1 and J usage is TRBJ2-7; D may correspond to TRBD1 or TRBD2 (6 bases each). Trimming stripped 0 bases from V and 1 base from J, with 13 bases between. This CDR3 spans 16 amino acids. Germline-derived CDR1 and CDR2 are MNHNS and SASEGT. The CDR3 sequence is CASSEAWGAQSYEQYF. In DNA, the CDR3 is TGTGCCAGCAGTGAAGCATGGGGGGCGCAATCCTACGAGCAGTACTTC.

This clone was counted a few times. J is TRBJ2-5 and V is TRBV7-2, with D perhaps matching TRBD1 (6 bases). CDR3 length equals 17 residues. From germline, CDR1 is SGHTA and CDR2 FQGNSA. V was cut by 6 bases and J by 4 bases, with 24 bases left in between. Here the CDR3 reads CASRGGGIRHFGETQYF. CDR3 nucleotide sequence: TGTGCCAGCAGAGGTGGGGGCATCCGGCATTTCGGAGAGACCCAGTACTTC.